One TCR beta chain is described in this entry. Its antigen is undetermined. The data were taken from a study of cytomegalovirus exposure and HLA in healthy donors. About the research overall: A prior analysis found about 110 million unique TCR beta sequences from around 190 million T cells.

PCR amplification relied on 60 Vbeta primers (plus 13 Jbeta primers). Produced via immunoSEQ multiplex PCR; TCRdb's table is partial and in-frame only. This repertoire shows about 120,000 clones, roughly 80% found once; its top ten account for 2.5% to 3.5%. CDR3 length equals 15 residues. The germline V and J ends were trimmed by 2 bases and 7 bases, with 19 bases remaining between them. Germline lookup yields CDR1 SGHDT and CDR2 YYEEEE. Overall study results and limits: Compared with the roughly 670-donor mean, an Asian-associated ancestry cluster reportedly had fewer N-insertions, according to a later analysis. Being indistinguishable, some V segments were excluded, TRBV6-2 and TRBV6-3 among them.

The TCR sequence derives from a woman between 40 and 55 years old in good health and CMV-seropositive. The specimen was PBMCs. The chain links TRBV5-6 to TRBJ2-7; D perhaps matches TRBD2 (6 bases). CDR3 in amino acids: CASSFVNRGLGEQYF. DNA for the CDR3: TGTGCCAGCAGCTTTGTTAACCGGGGGTTAGGGGAGCAGTACTTC.